The T cell receptor (beta chain) under discussion was sequenced for a study of identical twins. Findings of the study overall: The study found weaker excess twin sharing in beta out-of-frame sequences. Abundant cord blood beta clonotypes carried fewer insertions; memory repertoires showed none.

A universal primer site was created by template switching, with the cDNA bearing unique molecular identifiers. One entry per CDR3 protein, called by TCRdb with MiXCR from the 5' RACE reads. The repertoire holds 690,000 or so distinct CDR3 sequences, under 9% seen once, with about 0.98% in the top ten. The donors were all healthy and Caucasian. In regard to this clonotype: Antigen specificity is unknown.

These same records also appear under a second study, on yellow fever vaccine responses in identical twins.

What was sequenced was PBMCs. The sequence was collected from a woman aged 18-35 years in good health.

The CDR3 sequence is CASSFWPGGLQETQYF. The CDR3 DNA is TGCGCCAGCAGCTTCTGGCCGGGGGGACTACAAGAGACCCAGTACTTC. This chain connects TRBV5-1 to TRBJ2-5, with 7 bases identical to TRBD2. This CDR3 spans 16 amino acids. The J segment lost 2 bases and the V segment lost 2 bases, leaving 9 bases of the junction unmatched. Looked up from germline, CDR1 is SGHRS and CDR2 is YFSETQ.